This T cell receptor (beta chain) was sequenced in a study of OX40 agonist ivuxolimab in advanced cancers. Here immunoSEQ multiplex PCR was the method, and the copy in TCRdb shows in-frame clones only, minus some. The top ten hold 4.1% of the sample, which has approximately 82,000 clones, about 90% seen once. Trimming took 6 bases from V and 6 from J; bases not matched to a gene: 7. This CDR3 comprises 15 residues. The germline V gene has CDR1 LNHDA and CDR2 SQIVND (reference sequence). The sequence came from an adult with an advanced solid tumor such as melanoma, head and neck, liver or kidney cancer. This chain links TRBV19 with TRBJ2-3; 12 bases map to TRBD2. This specimen consisted of CD4+ or CD8+ T cells sorted from blood, obtained in a trial of the OX40 agonist ivuxolimab. DNA of the CDR3: TGTGCCAGTAGGAAGACTAGCGGGAGCCGTGATACGCAGTATTTT. The encoded protein is CASRKTSGSRDTQYF.